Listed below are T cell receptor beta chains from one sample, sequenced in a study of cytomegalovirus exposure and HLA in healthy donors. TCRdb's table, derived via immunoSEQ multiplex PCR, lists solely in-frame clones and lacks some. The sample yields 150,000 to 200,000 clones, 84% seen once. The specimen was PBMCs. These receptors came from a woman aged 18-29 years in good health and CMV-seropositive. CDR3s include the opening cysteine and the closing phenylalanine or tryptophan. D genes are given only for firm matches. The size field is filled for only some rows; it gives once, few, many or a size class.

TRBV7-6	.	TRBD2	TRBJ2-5	CASSSEAGGPKETQYF	TGTGCCAGCAGCTCCGAAGCGGGGGGCCCTAAAGAGACCCAGTACTTC
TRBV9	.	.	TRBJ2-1	CASSPLSVRNNEQFF	TGTGCCAGCAGCCCTCTTTCGGTGAGAAACAATGAGCAGTTCTTC
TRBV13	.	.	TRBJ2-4	CASSLQSRGGSIQYF	TGTGCCAGCAGCTTACAATCCAGGGGCGGCAGCATTCAGTACTTC
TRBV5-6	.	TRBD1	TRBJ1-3	CASSVGGGGYSGNTIYF	TGTGCCAGCAGCGTCGGAGGGGGCGGCTACTCTGGAAACACCATATATTTT
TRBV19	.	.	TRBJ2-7	CASSMGGLSSYEQYF	TGTGCCAGTAGTATGGGGGGTCTCAGCTCCTACGAGCAGTACTTC
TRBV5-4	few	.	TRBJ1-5	CASSLGGSFNQPQHF	TGTGCCAGCAGCTTGGGAGGGTCTTTCAATCAGCCCCAGCATTTT
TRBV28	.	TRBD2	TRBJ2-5	CASSLLAGELETQYF	TGTGCCAGCAGTTTACTGGCGGGGGAGTTAGAGACCCAGTACTTC
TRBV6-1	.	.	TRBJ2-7	CASSEWQIYEQYF	TGTGCCAGCAGTGAATGGCAGATCTACGAGCAGTACTTC
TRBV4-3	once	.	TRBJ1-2	CASSQGTGRGANYGYTF	TGCGCCAGCAGCCAAGGGACGGGCCGGGGAGCTAACTATGGCTACACCTTC
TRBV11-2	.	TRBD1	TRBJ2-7	CASSATGGMEEQYF	TGTGCCAGCAGCGCTACAGGGGGAATGGAAGAGCAGTACTTC
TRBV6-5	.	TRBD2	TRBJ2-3	CASSFYAGGPDTQYF	TGTGCCAGCAGTTTCTACGCGGGGGGCCCAGATACGCAGTATTTT
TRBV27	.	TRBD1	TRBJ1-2	CATWTGNYGYTF	TGTGCCACCTGGACAGGGAACTATGGCTACACCTTC
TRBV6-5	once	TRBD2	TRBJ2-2	CASSLRLAGTGELFF	TGTGCCAGCAGCTTGAGACTAGCGGGCACCGGGGAGCTGTTTTTT
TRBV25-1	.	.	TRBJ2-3	CASSGGQTSTDTQYF	TGTGCCAGCAGTGGTGGGCAGACCAGCACAGATACGCAGTATTTT
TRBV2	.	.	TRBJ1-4	CASSDGSSQLNEKLFF	TGTGCCAGCAGTGATGGTTCTTCTCAACTTAATGAAAAACTGTTTTTT
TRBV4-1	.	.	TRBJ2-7	CASSQAVTSYEQYF	TGCGCCAGCAGCCAAGCGGTGACTTCCTACGAGCAGTACTTC
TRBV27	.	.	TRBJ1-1	CASRQGRRTEAFF	TGTGCCAGCAGACAGGGCAGAAGGACTGAAGCTTTCTTT
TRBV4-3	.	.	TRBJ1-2	CASSQVRGKGYTF	TGCGCCAGCAGCCAAGTTAGGGGCAAGGGCTACACCTTC
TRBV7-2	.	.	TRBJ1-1	CASSPSIGNTEAFF	TGTGCCAGCAGCCCTAGTATCGGGAACACTGAAGCTTTCTTT
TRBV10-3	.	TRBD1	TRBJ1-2	CAISEPTGNYGYTF	TGTGCCATCAGTGAGCCGACAGGGAACTATGGCTACACCTTC